The source of this T cell receptor (beta chain) is a study of graft-versus-host responses after intestinal transplantation (dated by TCRdb to about 2021). With respect to the entire study: The transplants that recipients received were multivisceral, liver-intestinal, or isolated intestinal. All recipients received anti-thymocyte globulin induction followed by maintenance tacrolimus and steroids for about three years. Bulk TCR-beta CDR3 sequencing was used to track graft-versus-host and host-versus-graft alloreactive T cell clones in the graft, circulation and bone marrow after intestinal transplantation. Alloreactive clones were identified by sequencing pre-transplant mixed lymphocyte reaction products and comparing these products with unstimulated pre-transplant donor and recipient T cells. Instead of going to the commercial service, samples from a few later patients were sequenced in-house on an Illumina MiSeq and processed with MiXCR. The cohort enrolled about two dozen intestinal transplant recipients, one of whom was a retransplant, and a few patients without pretransplant specimens were excluded. A peak of at least 4% donor T cells among recipient peripheral blood mononuclear cells was the definition used for donor T cell macrochimerism.

What the study reported, not specific to this receptor: GvH clones were detected in recipient bone marrow, and some of these GvH clones were observed earlier in ileal mucosa or blood, consistent with an intestinal mucosal origin. Early after transplant, peak levels of circulating GvH clones were found to be associated with declines in HvG clones. The relatively low number and heterogeneity of intestinal transplant patients limited the conclusions. In patients with donor T cell macrochimerism, the allografts had high GvH to HvG T cell clonal ratios.

Blood samples were collected up to 4 times in the first month after transplant and then at least monthly when available. Library preparation was by the immunoSEQ multiplex PCR assay. For most patients, high-throughput TCR-beta CDR3 sequencing of genomic DNA was performed by Adaptive Biotechnologies. In the original analysis: Adaptive's ImmunoSEQ software supplied the TCR sequencing data for around 19 patients, while MiXCR and VDJtools were used to process a few other patients. Because the origin of CDR3 nucleotide sequences shared between donor and recipient could not be assigned, those sequences were removed. At least 2-fold expansion over unstimulated cells and a minimum CFSE-low frequency of 0.002% (template counts) or 0.001% (read counts) were required for clones to be classified as alloreactive. Clones were considered mappable if detected in sequenced pre-transplant spleen, lymph node, or MLR CFSE-low populations of the donor or recipient. Cumulative frequency of alloreactive clones was calculated as a percentage of all sequences weighted by copy number. In TCRdb, the immuneACCESS table is reduced to in-frame sequences with V and J assigned. These tables do not hold every clone; where another copy was compared, an unresolved V gene accounts for under half, and the others remain unexplained. V and J calls and clone size are those listed in that table; D and trimming were worked out from the DNA. This sample lists around 25,000 clones; around 94% were detected once. The top ten clones comprise approximately 0.56% of the sample.

V gives up 5 bases and J gives up 4 bases, and the segment between their germline ends measures 17 bases. Its CDR3 holds 15 amino acids, cysteine through phenylalanine. Here the CDR3 DNA is all that survives: 45 bases in frame from base 1. The germline V gene yields SGHRS for CDR1 and YFSETQ for CDR2. A note on this clone: Its cognate antigen has yet to be identified. Base quality data are lacking; no much larger clone is found one base away.

This chain is built from TRBV5-1 and TRBJ2-3; there is no confident call for the D gene. The specimen comprised PBMCs, sampled 156 days after intestinal transplant. The receptor comes from a human patient who received an intestinal transplant, so some T cells may come from the graft donor. The DNA reads as follows: TGCGCCAGCAGGCTTTCGTGGGCCAACCCAGATACGCAGTATTTT. Translated, this is CASRLSWANPDTQYF.